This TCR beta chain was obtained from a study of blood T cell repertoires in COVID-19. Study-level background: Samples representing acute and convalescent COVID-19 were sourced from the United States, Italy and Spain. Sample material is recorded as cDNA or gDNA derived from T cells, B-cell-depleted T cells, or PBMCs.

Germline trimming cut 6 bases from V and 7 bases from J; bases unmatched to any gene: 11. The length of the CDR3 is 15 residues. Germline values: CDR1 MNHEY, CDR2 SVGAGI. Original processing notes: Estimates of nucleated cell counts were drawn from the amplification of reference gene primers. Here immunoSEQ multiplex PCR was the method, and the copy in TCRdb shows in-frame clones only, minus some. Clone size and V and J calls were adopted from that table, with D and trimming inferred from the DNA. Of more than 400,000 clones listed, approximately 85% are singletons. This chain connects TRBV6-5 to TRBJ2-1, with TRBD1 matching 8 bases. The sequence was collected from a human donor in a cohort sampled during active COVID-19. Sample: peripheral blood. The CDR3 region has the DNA TGTGCCAGCAGATTTCAGGGGGCTCTAAGGAATGAGCAGTTCTTC. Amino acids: CASRFQGALRNEQFF.